These T cell receptor beta chains were read from a single sample in a study of cytomegalovirus exposure and HLA in healthy donors. TCRdb keeps only in-frame clones here, not all; method: immunoSEQ multiplex PCR. The sample contains approximately 200,000 clones, under 90% of which appear only once. The sequenced material came from PBMCs. These receptors originate from a human donor in good health. Each CDR3 is given with its conserved first and last residue.

v_call cdr3_aa
TRBV28 CASSRDRGSNQPQHF
TRBV5-1 CASSLGRATDTQYF
TRBV5-1 CASSRGQINTGELFF
TRBV19 CASSANTPGANVLTF
TRBV9 CASSSFSGTGYEQYF
TRBV19 CASSRQGTMNTEAFF
TRBV25-1 CASSPGQGAHSPLHF
TRBV10-3 CAISESIAPTGEETQYF
TRBV5-1 CASSLDRKETQYF
TRBV5-4 CASSLWQTSYTF
TRBV14 CASSLSWGGNGTEAFF
TRBV27 CASRRGTGNGNTIYF
TRBV15 CATSSISIAGQVYNEQFF
TRBV27 CASSALRTGELFF
TRBV6-6 CASSYSGTGQNTIYF
TRBV9 CASSVGGQSEAFF
TRBV10-1 CASSDLGTSGSYEQYF
TRBV10-3 CAISGTVNTEAFF
TRBV2 CASSEEGTALNNEQFF
TRBV11-2 CASNGGGGGETQYF
TRBV4-3 CASSQDRGSTEAFF
TRBV30 CAWTLSQGDSTF
TRBV2 CASSADREWNQPQHF
TRBV21-1 CASRTRIVDEQYF
TRBV19 CASSIGTAQNSPLHF
TRBV4-3 CASSQVSGTSGQFF
TRBV5-6 CASSGSGTDTQYF
TRBV7-9 CASSLGTATNEKLFF
TRBV2 CASTTSGNSYNEQFF
TRBV19 CASSIPYRETGELFF
TRBV6-1 CASNSARGYGYTF
TRBV5-1 CASGDYSRGLSSDTQYF
TRBV30 CAWSLLGFSTGELFF
TRBV6-1 CASSEEWTGGITGYTF
TRBV29-1 CSVRRVAGDTTGELFF
TRBV29-1 CSVASSASYNEQFF
TRBV6-5 CASSYQWGVSYGYTF
TRBV7-7 CASSPVRGGRETQYF
TRBV19 CASKSDGGTYEQYF
TRBV27 CASSFRTGNTGELFF
TRBV7-7 CASSSGTGTETQYF
TRBV7-9 CASSDRDTLQHF
TRBV4-1 CASSQGSSGSYEQYF
TRBV28 CASSLQGAGEEKLFF
TRBV6-6 CASSYSGTGRETQYF
TRBV29-1 CSVDTAQVTEAFF
TRBV15 CATRRGIGLAVPGVLYEQYF
TRBV28 CASSTDGTGNYGYTF
TRBV5-8 CASSYGQVPVDTQYF
TRBV19 CASSPTSGFYEQYF
TRBV5-8 CASSHITGGTGELFF
TRBV18 CASSPRDSSGNTIYF
TRBV4-1 CASSPYGESSYEQYF
TRBV15 CATSPNRLAGTGELFF
TRBV6-1 CASSEDRLAVYNEQFF
TRBV7-9 CASTLARSGDQYGYTF
TRBV2 CASSELAGGYNEQFF